This TCR beta chain was sequenced in a study of blood T cell repertoires in COVID-19 (TCRdb year 2020). About the study as a whole: The collaborator samples originated in the United States, Italy and Spain and spanned the acute and convalescent phases of COVID-19. Samples came from the ongoing ImmuneRACE study (first 160 participants) plus 1,254 subjects from 6 global collaborators. The repertoires were made available in a free public database intended to serve as a resource for research on the immune response to SARS-CoV-2. HLA class I and class II types, where available, came from metadata supplied by the sample provider rather than from assay-based typing. Deeply sampled blood TCRbeta repertoires from subjects exposed to, actively infected with, or recovered from COVID-19 were included in the dataset. The prospective study material was composed of cDNA or gDNA derived from T cells, B-cell-depleted T cells, or PBMCs. A de-identified subject ID, COVID-19 status, age in years and sex were almost always included in the sample metadata.

Participants in the prospective study were aged about 18 to 95 years, lived in 24 United States geographic areas, and enrolled through a virtual design. To assign participants to cohorts, the prospective study relied on clinical history that participants themselves reported in a screening survey and a study questionnaire. ImmuneRACE Cohort 3 recovered participants were defined by two consecutive negative NP/OP PCR tests, healthcare professional clearance, or symptom resolution. Mobile phlebotomists in the prospective study collected whole blood, serum and a nasopharyngeal or oropharyngeal swab from every participant. Participants in the prospective study had the option to provide additional blood draws and questionnaires over a 2-month period. Before DNA extraction, blood samples from the prospective study were shipped at room temperature or frozen. TCRbeta CDR3 regions were amplified from genomic DNA using the immunoSEQ Assay, a bias-controlled multiplex PCR. On the authors' methods: The number of nucleated cells in each sample was estimated by amplification of reference gene primers within the assay. Sequence reads were collapsed and filtered to measure the absolute abundance of every unique TCRbeta CDR3 rearrangement. For each sample, productive Simpson clonality was calculated as the square root of Simpson's diversity index across productive rearrangements. This immuneACCESS table, as held by TCRdb, lists in-frame sequences with V and J called but not all clones. Of the missing ones, under half trace to an unresolved V gene in checked studies; the others have no known cause. V and J calls and clone size are as listed in that table; D and trimming were resolved from the DNA. In this sample the table shows 390,000 or so clones, roughly four fifths of which occur a single time. About 4.8% of the sample lies in the top ten.

The research as a whole found: The amount of clinical and demographic metadata varied by source and participant and was provided uncurated.

Of note for this clone: Its recognized antigen is unknown. Base qualities are not recorded, but no much larger clone differs from it by a single base.

The TCR was taken from a woman in her forties or fifties who had recovered from COVID-19. The sample comprised PBMCs or T cells enriched from blood (not recorded which).

The sequenced DNA is TGTGCCAGCAGCCCTCAGACAGGGGGGGCAGATACGCAGTATTTT. This is translated as CASSPQTGGADTQYF. Here the chain combines TRBV11-2 and TRBJ2-3, with 9 middle bases fitting TRBD1. The germline V gene gives CDR1 as SGHAT and CDR2 as FQNNGV. From the cysteine through the phenylalanine, the CDR3 covers 15 amino acids. Solely the CDR3 DNA is kept, with 45 bases framed from the first base. Relative to germline, V is missing 5 bases and J is missing 4 bases, with 7 bases of the junction outside any gene match.